The 10 T cell receptor beta chains below were found in one sample sequenced in a study of T cells in Graves' hyperthyroidism and ophthalmopathy. Regions amplified from RNA transcripts were the TCR beta CDR3 regions. During a first-round RT-PCR of the TCR CDR3, the HTBI primer set was used. TCRdb redid the calling of the multiplex PCR reads with MiXCR, one entry per CDR3 protein. The sample holds approximately 250,000 distinct CDR3 sequences, approximately 25% seen once. Sequencing was carried out using blood. These receptors were obtained from a woman in her forties with Graves' ophthalmopathy.

In its sample, this clonotype was seen many times. This chain uses TRBV20-1 with TRBJ2-5; TRBD1 agrees at 7 bases. The CDR3 runs 11 residues. V dropped 4 bases and J dropped 4; count of bases not matched to a gene: 0. Per the germline V gene, CDR1 is DFQATT and CDR2 is SNEGSKA (reference sequence). The CDR3 bases are TGCAGTGCTACAGGGGGAGAGACCCAGTACTTC. Translated: CSATGGETQYF.

The chain employs TRBV7-3 and TRBJ2-7, with 10 bases aligning to TRBD1. V was clipped by 5 bases and J by 3 bases; unmatched bases: 13. Looked up from germline, CDR1 is SGHTA and CDR2 is FQGTGA. The CDR3 runs 17 residues. DNA for the CDR3: TGTGCCAGCAGCCGCGCAACCGGGACAGGGGCCTTCTACGAGCAGTACTTC. It codes for CASSRATGTGAFYEQYF.

This clonotype was observed at least ten times. The chain links TRBV20-1 to TRBJ1-5; no clear D. Germline-derived CDR1 and CDR2 are DFQATT and SNEGSKA (reference sequence). The CDR3 consists of 15 residues. Trimming took off 3 bases at V and 4 bases at J, with 16 bases between the two ends. CDR3 loop: CSARTLPGENQPQHF. The DNA for the CDR3 is TGCAGTGCTAGGACCTTACCCGGCGAGAATCAGCCCCAGCATTTT.

This clonotype showed up many times. The chain uses TRBV2 and TRBJ1-6, with D hard to call. Germline V gene data show CDR1 as SNHLY and CDR2 as FYNNEI. The CDR3 sequence is 13 residues long. The germline V and J ends were trimmed by 7 bases and 8 bases, with 12 bases remaining between them. This chain's CDR3 is CASTPKAYSPLHF. The CDR3 DNA is TGTGCCAGCACTCCGAAGGCTTATTCACCCCTCCACTTT. The full variable domain, in which reference TRBV2 and TRBJ1-6 provide the parts outside the CDR3, is EPEVTQTPSHQVTQMGQEVILRCVPISNHLYFYWYRQILGQKVEFLVSFYNNEISEKSEIFDDQFSVERPDGSNFTLKIRSTKLEDSAMYFCASTPKAYSPLHFGNGTRLTVT.

This clonotype was recorded at least ten times. The gene calls are TRBV12-3 or TRBV12-4 and TRBJ2-7; no reliable D call. Trimming cost V 4 bases and J 5 bases, with 6 bases left between them. The CDR3 sequence is 11 residues long. Here the CDR3 DNA reads TGTGCCAGCAGTTCCCTAGACGAGCAGTACTTC. Translating gives CASSSLDEQYF.

This clonotype was counted many times. The rearrangement links TRBV11-2 to TRBJ1-2, with D hard to call. CDR3 length equals 14 residues. The V end lost 1 base, the J end lost 3 bases, and 9 bases lay between the germline ends. Per germline, CDR1 SGHAT and CDR2 FQNNGV. CDR3 sequence (DNA): TGTGCCAGCAGCTTAGTAGGCAGCTACTATGGCTACACCTTC. Amino acids: CASSLVGSYYGYTF.

This clonotype came up many times. The CDR3 coding sequence is TGTGCCAGCTGTACCAGGGAAGTTGGCTACACCTTC. Protein sequence: CASCTREVGYTF. The chain recombines TRBV2 with TRBJ1-2; possibly TRBD1 for D (5 bases). Germline CDR1 reads SNHLY; CDR2 reads FYNNEI. This CDR3 is 12 amino acids long. The V end was cut by 8 bases, the J end by 7 bases, with 14 bases between.

This clonotype was recorded at least ten times. J is TRBJ2-2 and V is TRBV5-1, with D perhaps being TRBD1 or TRBD2 (5 bases each). The ends were cut back, 4 bases at V and 0 bases at J, with 10 bases in the middle. The CDR3 is 15 residues long. Germline CDR1 and CDR2: SGHRS and YFSETQ. CDR3 residues: CASSPGTANTGELFF. CDR3 nucleotides: TGCGCCAGCAGCCCCGGGACCGCGAACACCGGGGAGCTGTTTTTT. The full variable domain, its missing parts supplied by reference TRBV5-1 and TRBJ2-2, is KAGVTQTPRYLIKTRGQQVTLSCSPISGHRSVSWYQQTPGQGLQFLFEYFSETQRNKGNFPGRFSGRQFSNSRSEMNVSTLELGDSALYLCASSPGTANTGELFFGEGSRLTVL.

The CDR3 reads CASSSPTSGVETQYF. CDR3 sequence (DNA): TGTGCCAGCAGTTCACCGACTAGCGGGGTGGAGACCCAGTACTTC. The J gene is TRBJ2-5, the V gene TRBV6-5, with 11 bases that match TRBD2. V lost 4 bases and J lost 5; bases outside the gene matches: 6. Germline loops: CDR1 MNHEY, CDR2 SVGAGI. The CDR3 covers 15 residues.

This clonotype was counted many times. The CDR3 loop reads CASSGEGVYEQYF. DNA of the CDR3: TGTGCCAGCAGCGGTGAGGGGGTCTACGAGCAGTACTTC. The rearrangement uses TRBV2 and TRBJ2-7; possibly TRBD1 for D (6 bases). Per the germline V gene, CDR1 is SNHLY and CDR2 is FYNNEI. V was shortened by 6 bases and J by 3 bases, with 12 bases between the two germline ends. This CDR3 is built from 13 residues.